A single sample gave rise to the 32 T cell receptor beta chains below, sequenced in a study of shared clonotypes between healthy human individuals. The assay was immunoSEQ multiplex PCR, and TCRdb's table has in-frame clones only and misses some. This table has millions of clones, 90% to 95% appearing once. The sample taken for sequencing was naive CD4+ T cells sorted from blood. Subset described: CD45RA+ positively selected. The receptors derive from a young man in good health.

The chain couples TRBV2 to TRBJ1-1; D gene ambiguous. The V end lost 4 bases, the J end lost 11 bases, and 11 bases lay between the germline ends. CDR3 length equals 11 residues. The V gene's germline CDR1 is SNHLY and CDR2 FYNNEI. CDR3 DNA sequence: TGTGCCAGCAGTGGTGGAGGGCACGCTTTCTTT. This sequence encodes CASSGGGHAFF.

This clone came up once. This rearrangement joins TRBV28 to TRBJ2-4; a weak D match, TRBD1 (5 bases). The CDR3 consists of 15 residues. Germline loops: CDR1 MDHEN, CDR2 SYDVKM. Trimming shortened V by 8 bases and J by 5 bases, and 19 bases separated the two germline ends. DNA for the CDR3: TGTGCCAGCTTATCTAGGGGTTTGGGCCAAAACATTCAGTACTTC. Its translation: CASLSRGLGQNIQYF.

The chain links TRBV7-2 to TRBJ2-3; either TRBD1 or TRBD2 may supply D (5 bases each). The CDR3 extends over 16 amino acids. V lost 1 base and J lost 2, with 13 bases in between. Per germline, CDR1 SGHTA and CDR2 FQGNSA. The chain's CDR3 is CASSLDGTVVTDTQYF. The CDR3 region has the DNA TGTGCCAGCAGCTTAGATGGGACGGTGGTCACAGATACGCAGTATTTT.

The CDR3 DNA reads TGTGCCAGCAGCTTAAGCGGGGGGGCTTCATACGAGCAGTACTTC. It encodes CASSLSGGASYEQYF. The chain uses TRBV7-3 and TRBJ2-7; the match to TRBD2 covers 9 bases. V lost 1 base and J lost 4; bases outside the gene matches: 5. The germline gives CDR1 SGHTA, CDR2 FQGTGA. CDR3 size: 15 residues. Full variable domain (rest looked up from reference TRBV7-3 and TRBJ2-7): GAGVSQTPSNKVTEKGKYVELRCDPISGHTALYWYRQSLGQGPEFLIYFQGTGAADDSGLPNDRFFAVRPEGSVSTLKIQRTERGDSAVYLCASSLSGGASYEQYFGPGTRLTVT.

This chain uses TRBV5-6 with TRBJ1-5, with 7 bases identical to TRBD1. With 2 bases clipped from V and 1 base from J, the junction kept 6 bases outside the gene matches. The V gene's germline CDR1 is SGHDT and CDR2 YYEEEE. CDR3 length: 16 amino acids. The CDR3 DNA is TGTGCCAGCAGCTTAGTAGGAGGGGGCAGCAATCAGCCCCAGCATTTT. Its protein product is CASSLVGGGSNQPQHF.

The gene calls are TRBV29-1 and TRBJ2-3, with a weak D call TRBD2 (7 bases). This CDR3 is 15 amino acids long. The V gene lost 4 bases and the J gene lost 5 bases, with 19 bases spanning the gap. Germline CDR1 and CDR2: SQVTM and ANQGSEA. The CDR3 bases are TGCAGCGTTGGACTAGCTCGGGACAAACGAGATACGCAGTATTTT. It translates to CSVGLARDKRDTQYF.

CDR3 region: CASSEWDIGGYTF. The CDR3 nucleotides are TGTGCCAGCTCCGAATGGGACATCGGCGGCTACACCTTC. V and J are TRBV18 and TRBJ1-2, with D possibly matching TRBD1 (6 bases). Germline V lookup: CDR1 KGHSH, CDR2 LQKENI. Trimming removed 6 bases at V and 8 bases at J, with 16 bases between. This CDR3 is 13 amino acids long.

The chain recombines TRBV29-1 with TRBJ2-3; D perhaps matches TRBD1 (6 bases). Trimming took 6 bases from V and 2 from J, leaving 15 bases between them. The CDR3 is 14 amino acids. Germline CDR1 reads SQVTM; CDR2 reads ANQGSEA. The CDR3 sequence is CSVSTGSLTDTQYF. In nucleotides, the CDR3 is TGCAGCGTCTCAACAGGGTCTCTCACAGATACGCAGTATTTT.

The chain has TRBV19 and TRBJ1-1; D might be TRBD1 (5 bases). CDR1 and CDR2 from the germline V gene are LNHDA and SQIVND (reference sequence). The ends were cut back, 6 bases at V and 3 bases at J, with 11 bases in the middle. The CDR3 extends over 13 amino acids. CDR3 in DNA: TGTGCCAGTAGCATAACAGGTTACACTGAAGCTTTCTTT. Amino acid sequence: CASSITGYTEAFF.

The chain has TRBV14 and TRBJ1-4; D gene uncertain. Germline CDR1 SGHDN, CDR2 FVKESK. CDR3 length equals 14 residues. Trimming shortened V by 1 base and J by 7 bases, and 10 bases separated the two germline ends. The CDR3 coding sequence is TGTGCCAGCAGCCAAGTGGGAGGGTTTGAAAAACTGTTTTTT. As protein: CASSQVGGFEKLFF.

The V and J genes are TRBV18 and TRBJ1-5, with a tentative D call TRBD1 (6 bases). The germline CDR1 and CDR2 sequences are KGHSH and LQKENI. This CDR3 region has 15 residues. The V end lost 5 bases, the J end lost 2 bases, and 13 bases lay between the germline ends. The CDR3 here is CASSGGPGGNQPQHF. DNA of the CDR3: TGTGCCAGCTCAGGGGGGCCGGGGGGCAATCAGCCCCAGCATTTT.

V usage is TRBV25-1 and J usage is TRBJ1-4; D might be TRBD1 (5 bases). Trimming left V 6 bases short and J 17 bases short, with 16 bases between. Germline CDR1 and CDR2: MGHDK and SYGVNS. This CDR3 is 11 amino acids long. CDR3 sequence reads: CASSGGLSVFF. The DNA of the CDR3 is TGTGCCAGCAGCGGGGGATTAAGTGTTTTTTTT.

The gene calls are TRBV29-1 and TRBJ2-2; 11 bases are a match to TRBD2. V lost 4 bases to trimming and J lost 4 bases; unmatched junction nucleotides: 2. Germline V lookup: CDR1 SQVTM, CDR2 ANQGSEA. The CDR3 is made up of 14 amino acids. CDR3 bases: TGCAGCGTTGCCGGGACTAGCGGCACCGGGGAGCTGTTTTTT. This gives the protein CSVAGTSGTGELFF.

This chain uses TRBV6-1 with TRBJ2-3; D possibly matches TRBD1 or TRBD2 (5 bases each). This CDR3 region has 12 residues. The V gene's germline CDR1 is MNHNS and CDR2 SASEGT. Trimming cost V 7 bases and J 3 bases, with 8 bases left between them. The CDR3: CASTRGTDTQYF. DNA for the CDR3: TGTGCCAGCACGAGGGGTACAGATACGCAGTATTTT.

The chain combines TRBV19 with TRBJ2-1; TRBD2 matches at 10 bases. The germline gives CDR1 LNHDA, CDR2 SQIVND (reference sequence). The CDR3 loop spans 14 amino acids. V dropped 6 bases and J dropped 4; count of bases not matched to a gene: 3. Written as DNA, the CDR3 is TGTGCCAGTAGCCCTAGCGGGAGTTACAATGAGCAGTTCTTC. It encodes CASSPSGSYNEQFF.

The V call is TRBV6-5, the J call TRBJ2-7; D is unclear. The CDR3 runs to 12 residues. Per the germline V gene, CDR1 is MNHEY and CDR2 is SVGAGI. The V and J ends lost 5 bases and 6 bases respectively, with 11 bases between them. CDR3 sequence: CASSPQSSEQYF. The DNA of the CDR3 is TGTGCCAGCAGTCCCCAAAGCAGCGAGCAGTACTTC.

The chain links TRBV5-5 to TRBJ1-2; 9 nucleotides agree with TRBD1. CDR3 length: 15 residues. V dropped 4 bases and J dropped 4; count of bases not matched to a gene: 8. Per germline, CDR1 SGHKS and CDR2 YYEKEE (reference sequence). CDR3 bases: TGTGCCAGCAGCATCCCGGGACAGGGAAGCTATGGCTACACCTTC. As protein: CASSIPGQGSYGYTF.

About this clone itself: Distinct nucleotide sequences in the sample also encode this CDR3. The chain carries TRBV6-6 and TRBJ1-2; D is possibly TRBD1 (6 bases). The CDR3 totals 14 residues. CDR1 and CDR2 (germline): MNHNY, SVGAGI (reference sequence). Trimming shortened V by 0 bases and J by 3 bases, and 8 bases separated the two germline ends. DNA for the CDR3: TGTGCCAGCAGTTACTCACAGGGTGACTATGGCTACACCTTC. Amino acids: CASSYSQGDYGYTF.

The sample holds one count of this clone. The genes are TRBV19 and TRBJ2-5; D may match TRBD1 or TRBD2 (5 bases each). This CDR3 has 13 amino acids. Between the trimmed V and J ends, which lost 5 bases and 7 bases, there was a span of 14 bases. In germline, CDR1 is LNHDA, CDR2 SQIVND (reference sequence). The CDR3 DNA follows: TGTGCCAGTAGTTCTGATCGGGGCGGGACCCAGTACTTC. Its protein is CASSSDRGGTQYF.

The chain joins TRBV5-8 to TRBJ2-7, with a possible D match to TRBD1 (5 bases). This CDR3 is 15 amino acids long. The V and J ends lost 0 bases and 6 bases respectively, with 16 bases between them. Per the germline V gene, CDR1 is SGHTS and CDR2 is YDEGEE. CDR3 in amino acids: CASSLVSTGASEQYF. For the CDR3, the DNA is TGTGCCAGCAGCTTGGTATCCACAGGTGCTAGCGAGCAGTACTTC.

The chain has TRBV29-1 and TRBJ1-2; D unresolved. The V and J ends lost 3 bases and 3 bases respectively, with 17 bases between them. The V gene's germline CDR1 is SQVTM and CDR2 ANQGSEA. The CDR3 is 15 amino acids. This chain's CDR3 is CSVERGGKEDYGYTF. The CDR3, as DNA: TGCAGCGTTGAGCGCGGCGGGAAAGAGGACTATGGCTACACCTTC.

The chain is built from TRBV20-1 and TRBJ1-6; D gene uncertain. The germline gives CDR1 DFQATT, CDR2 SNEGSKA (reference sequence). V gave up 2 bases and J gave up 14 bases, with 10 bases separating them. The CDR3 has 11 amino acids. Here the CDR3 reads CSARRSPSLHF. The CDR3, as DNA: TGCAGTGCTAGAAGGTCCCCATCCCTCCACTTT.

The V and J genes are TRBV6-6 and TRBJ2-7, with D perhaps matching TRBD2 (6 bases). Trimming pared 0 bases from V and 0 bases from J, leaving 9 bases between. The CDR3 contains 15 residues. The germline CDR1 and CDR2 sequences are MNHNY and SVGAGI (reference sequence). CDR3 in amino acids: CASSYSLGSSYEQYF. DNA of the CDR3: TGTGCCAGCAGTTACTCGCTCGGGAGCTCCTACGAGCAGTACTTC.

The genes are TRBV6-1 and TRBJ1-1, with D uncertain. V was pared by 4 bases and J by 3 bases, with 9 bases between. CDR1 is MNHNS, CDR2 SASEGT, per germline. CDR3 size: 13 residues. The CDR3 sequence: CASSGARDTEAFF. The CDR3 nucleotides read TGTGCCAGCAGTGGTGCGAGGGACACTGAAGCTTTCTTT.

V gene TRBV5-1 combines with J gene TRBJ1-6; D not certain. The germline V gene has CDR1 SGHRS and CDR2 YFSETQ. The V end was cut by 0 bases, the J end by 9 bases, with 16 bases between. The CDR3 is 16 residues long. CDR3 nucleotide sequence: TGCGCCAGCAGCTTGGTAACGCGGGCTTTTGGTTCACCCCTCCACTTT. It translates to CASSLVTRAFGSPLHF.

The chain uses TRBV11-2 and TRBJ2-7; 11 positions agree with TRBD2. The germline gives CDR1 SGHAT, CDR2 FQNNGV. The V and J ends lost 6 bases and 0 bases, in that order; junction bases with no gene match: 7. This CDR3 has 16 amino acids. The CDR3 bases are TGTGCCAGCAGTCGACTAGCGGGGCTTAGCTCCTACGAGCAGTACTTC. The encoded protein is CASSRLAGLSSYEQYF.

The genes are TRBV7-9 and TRBJ1-1; the match to TRBD1 covers 7 bases. The CDR3 is 15 residues long. The junction had 6 bases not matched to a gene; V was cut back by 2 bases and J by 3 bases. Germline lookup yields CDR1 SEHNR and CDR2 FQNEAQ (reference sequence). The DNA for the CDR3 is TGTGCCAGCAGCTTATTAAATCAGGGGGACACTGAAGCTTTCTTT. Amino acid sequence: CASSLLNQGDTEAFF.

The gene calls are TRBV5-1 and TRBJ2-3; D is perhaps TRBD1 (5 bases). V lost 2 bases to trimming and J lost 1 base, with 11 bases between them. Germline-derived CDR1 and CDR2 are SGHRS and YFSETQ. CDR3 length: 15 residues. Here the CDR3 DNA reads TGCGCCAGCAGCTTTACGGACACTCGCACAGATACGCAGTATTTT. Its protein is CASSFTDTRTDTQYF.

The chain joins TRBV10-3 to TRBJ1-6; a possible D gene is TRBD1 (5 bases). Germline V lookup: CDR1 ENHRY, CDR2 SYGVKD. V lost 7 bases to trimming and J lost 14 bases, with 18 bases between them. The CDR3 contains 13 residues. CDR3 sequence reads: CAIKRDGFGALHF. Written as DNA, the CDR3 is TGTGCCATCAAGCGGGACGGCTTTGGGGCCCTCCACTTT.

This chain links TRBV5-4 with TRBJ2-1; 13 bases map to TRBD2. V was pared by 4 bases and J by 1 base, with 5 bases of the junction left unmatched. The CDR3 has 17 amino acids. The germline V gene encodes CDR1 SGHNT and CDR2 YYREEE (reference sequence). In DNA, the CDR3 is TGTGCCAGCAGCCCGACTAGCGGGGGGTGGTCCTACAATGAGCAGTTCTTC. This sequence encodes CASSPTSGGWSYNEQFF.

The CDR3 sequence is CASSPTGVRETQYF. DNA for the CDR3: TGTGCCAGCTCCCCCACCGGGGTTCGGGAGACCCAGTACTTC. The chain uses TRBV18 and TRBJ2-5; weak D call: TRBD2 (5 bases). The germline CDR1 and CDR2 sequences are KGHSH and LQKENI. The CDR3 sequence is 14 residues long. Between the trimmed V and J ends, which lost 6 bases and 5 bases, there was a span of 16 bases.

The chain links TRBV5-1 to TRBJ2-7, with 10 bases that match TRBD1. This CDR3 has 16 amino acids. Per the germline V gene, CDR1 is SGHRS and CDR2 is YFSETQ. V lost 4 bases, J lost 5 bases, and 12 bases stayed unmatched. CDR3 amino acids: CASSVAGTGDFDEQYF. CDR3 DNA sequence: TGCGCCAGCAGCGTTGCAGGGACAGGGGATTTCGACGAGCAGTACTTC. Looking up the rest from reference TRBV5-1 and TRBJ2-7 gives the full variable domain: KAGVTQTPRYLIKTRGQQVTLSCSPISGHRSVSWYQQTPGQGLQFLFEYFSETQRNKGNFPGRFSGRQFSNSRSEMNVSTLELGDSALYLCASSVAGTGDFDEQYFGPGTRLTVT.